Listed below are T cell receptor beta chains from one sample, sequenced in a study of cytomegalovirus exposure and HLA in healthy donors. Clones were sequenced by immunoSEQ multiplex PCR, and TCRdb holds only the in-frame ones, with some missing. The sample lists 150,000 to 200,000 clones, just over 75% occurring once. The specimen sequenced was PBMCs. These receptor sequences come from a woman aged 40 to 55 in good health and CMV-seronegative. The CDR3 runs from the conserved cysteine through the conserved F or W. A D gene is named only where the DNA matches it firmly. Clone size is stated in some rows and not others, as once, few, many or a class when expanded.

>-|-|TRBJ1-2|TRBV7-9
TGTGCCAGCAGCTTAGGGGGGGGAGAGAACTATGGCTACACCTTC
CASSLGGGENYGYTF
>-|-|TRBJ1-4|TRBV11-3
TGTGCCAGCAGCTTAGCCTCCTTTGCAACTAATGAAAAACTGTTTTTT
CASSLASFATNEKLFF
>TRBD2|once|TRBJ2-2|TRBV6-1
TGTGCCAGCAGGGGACTGACTAGCCCCGGGGAGCTGTTTTTT
CASRGLTSPGELFF
>-|few|TRBJ1-2|TRBV6-6
TGTGCCAGCAGTGGGGGGTCCTCTGGGGACTATGGCTACACCTTC
CASSGGSSGDYGYTF
>TRBD2|-|TRBJ2-7|TRBV11-2
TGTGCCAGCAGATCCACGGGGGGAGAGCAGTACTTC
CASRSTGGEQYF
>-|few|TRBJ2-1|TRBV7-9
TGTGCCAGCAGCTTAGGAGCCCTCAATGAGCAGTTCTTC
CASSLGALNEQFF
>-|once|TRBJ2-3|TRBV5-4
TGTGCCAGCAGCCAGGACTTTAGCACAGATACGCAGTATTTT
CASSQDFSTDTQYF
>-|few|TRBJ1-4|TRBV5-1
TGCGCCAGCAGTTTTTCTGGGGCATCCCAAAATGAAAAACTGTTTTTT
CASSFSGASQNEKLFF
>-|-|TRBJ1-2|TRBV19
TGTGCCAGTAGTAGAGGAGTTACGACTAACTATGGCTACACCTTC
CASSRGVTTNYGYTF
>-|-|TRBJ2-6|TRBV7-7
TGTGCTAGCAGCTTTCAGGGGGCCAACGTCCTGACTTTC
CASSFQGANVLTF
>TRBD1|-|TRBJ1-4|TRBV5-1
TGCGCCAGCAGCACTTCGCAGGGGGTAGTCCGAGAAAAACTGTTTTTT
CASSTSQGVVREKLFF
>TRBD1|few|TRBJ1-4|TRBV5-1
TGCGCCAGCAGCTCGGGACAGGATGAAAAACTGTTTTTT
CASSSGQDEKLFF
>TRBD2|-|TRBJ2-1|TRBV5-1
TGCGCCAGCAGCCTAACCCGGGCTGGAACCCTTCGGACTAGCGGGATCGGCAATGAGCAGTTCTTC
CASSLTRAGTLRTSGIGNEQFF
>-|-|TRBJ2-3|TRBV29-1
TGCAGTTGGGCCCCTGGGGATACGCAGTATTTT
CSWAPGDTQYF
>-|few|TRBJ1-1|TRBV7-9
TGTGCCAGCAGTCCCGGGATAGGCACTGAAGCTTTCTTT
CASSPGIGTEAFF
>-|-|TRBJ2-7|TRBV6-5
TGTGCCAGCAGGCCCATCAGGGGAGGGTACGAGCAGTACTTC
CASRPIRGGYEQYF
>TRBD2|-|TRBJ2-7|TRBV6-5
TGTGCCAGCAGTTACTCCCAGGCTAGCGGGAGACACGAGCAGTACTTC
CASSYSQASGRHEQYF
>-|few|TRBJ2-3|TRBV21-1
TGTGCCAGCAGTGGGGGGGGTAACCCAGATACGCAGTATTTT
CASSGGGNPDTQYF
>TRBD1|-|TRBJ2-7|TRBV30
TGTGCCTGGACCCCCAAGACAGGGGGGTATACCTACGAGCAGTACTTC
CAWTPKTGGYTYEQYF
>TRBD2|once|TRBJ2-2|TRBV7-3
TGTGCCAGCAGCACCGGACTAGCCGACACCGGGGAGCTGTTTTTT
CASSTGLADTGELFF
>-|-|TRBJ2-7|TRBV7-2
TGTGCCAGCAGCTTAGGACAAAACCCCAGCTCCTACGAGCAGTACTTC
CASSLGQNPSSYEQYF
>TRBD1|few|TRBJ2-5|TRBV5-1
TGCGCCAGCAGCACCGGACAGGAACTGGAGACCCAGTACTTC
CASSTGQELETQYF
>-|once|TRBJ2-3|TRBV27
TGTGCCAGCAGTTTCTACGGGAGCGCAGATACGCAGTATTTT
CASSFYGSADTQYF
>TRBD1|-|TRBJ1-2|TRBV28
TGTGCCAGCAGTTCATTATTCCGGGACAGGGGAGACGGCTACACCTTC
CASSSLFRDRGDGYTF
>TRBD2|-|TRBJ2-7|TRBV4-2
TGTGCCAGCAGCCAGGGGACTAGCGGGAAATACGAGCAGTACTTC
CASSQGTSGKYEQYF
>TRBD2|-|TRBJ2-3|TRBV13
TGTGCCAGCAGCTTAAACCCCGGACTAGCGGGAGATAGGGATACAGATACGCAGTATTTT
CASSLNPGLAGDRDTDTQYF
>-|-|TRBJ2-4|TRBV19
TGTGCCAGTATAGGACTCTCAAACATTCAGTACTTC
CASIGLSNIQYF
>TRBD2|once|TRBJ2-7|TRBV27
TGTGCCAGCAGTCTAGCGGATACCTACGAGCAGTACTTC
CASSLADTYEQYF
>TRBD2|-|TRBJ2-3|TRBV5-4
TGTGCCAGCAGCTTATCCGGGACTAGAGCAGATACGCAGTATTTT
CASSLSGTRADTQYF
>TRBD1|-|TRBJ1-5|TRBV19
TGTGCCAGTAGGGTGGGACAGATATCCAATCAGCCCCAGCATTTT
CASRVGQISNQPQHF
>TRBD2|-|TRBJ2-1|TRBV5-4
TGTGCCAGCAGCCTAGGACTAGCGCCTGGCAATGAGCAGTTCTTC
CASSLGLAPGNEQFF
>TRBD2|-|TRBJ2-5|TRBV6-1
TGTGCCAGCAGTGAAGGGATAGCGGGAGTTATGGAGACCCAGTACTTC
CASSEGIAGVMETQYF
>TRBD1|-|TRBJ2-6|TRBV2
TGTGCCAGCAGTGAAGGGACAGGGGGCTCTGGGGCCAACGTCCTGACTTTC
CASSEGTGGSGANVLTF
>TRBD2|-|TRBJ2-3|TRBV5-4
TGTGCCAGCAGCTTGGTAGGGCGGGAGCGAGGAGATACGCAGTATTTT
CASSLVGRERGDTQYF
>-|-|TRBJ1-2|TRBV28
TGTGCCAGCAGTCCATCGACAGCATTCACTTATAACTATGGCTACACCTTC
CASSPSTAFTYNYGYTF
>TRBD1|-|TRBJ1-5|TRBV6-1
TGTGCCAGCAGTGTGGACGGGGGACAGAATCAGCCCCAGCATTTT
CASSVDGGQNQPQHF
>TRBD2|-|TRBJ2-7|TRBV9
TGTGCCAGCAGCGTCAGGGAGGGGCCATACGAGCAGTACTTC
CASSVREGPYEQYF